This T cell receptor (beta chain) came from a study of shared T cell receptors in the human thymus. Here immunoSEQ multiplex PCR was the method, and the copy in TCRdb shows in-frame clones only, minus some. The table includes roughly 710,000 clones, 70% to 90% detected once. The CDR3 runs 17 residues. Germline V gene sequence: CDR1 LNHNV, CDR2 YYDKDF (reference sequence). Unmatched junction bases numbered 11, after V lost 3 bases and J lost 6 bases. These data also featured in a second study, about human thymus T cells. That study adds: Corrective surgery for congenital heart defects was being performed on the healthy Finnish infants who served as donors.

The source is a girl under three years old with a congenital heart defect. Material: thymocytes. This chain connects TRBV15 to TRBJ1-5; 10 bases align to TRBD1. The chain's CDR3 is CATSSGSGTGEGQPQHF. CDR3 nucleotides: TGTGCCACCAGCAGTGGGAGTGGGACAGGGGAGGGTCAGCCCCAGCATTTT. Filled out from reference TRBV15 and TRBJ1-5, the complete variable domain reads DAMVIQNPRYQVTQFGKPVTLSCSQTLNHNVMYWYQQKSSQAPKLLFHYYDKDFNNEADTPDNFQSRRPNTSFCFLDIRSPGLGDTAMYLCATSSGSGTGEGQPQHFGDGTRLSIL.